The 13 T cell receptor beta chains below all came from one sample that was sequenced in a study of HIV-infected patients and healthy controls. TCRdb independently ran MiXCR on the 5' RACE reads; one entry per CDR3 protein. The data hold tens of thousands of distinct CDR3 sequences, with approximately 15% observed a single time. The sample taken for sequencing was CD4+ T cells from blood. These receptors came from a human donor in good health.

The V gene is TRBV7-9, the J gene TRBJ1-1; a weak D match, TRBD1 (6 bases). Germline CDR1 and CDR2: SEHNR and FQNEAQ (reference sequence). V was trimmed by 8 bases and J by 0 bases, leaving 16 bases between them. This CDR3 contains 15 residues. The DNA of the CDR3 is TGTGCCAGCGGCGACAGGCGAAACATGAACACTGAAGCTTTCTTT. Encoded protein: CASGDRRNMNTEAFF.

The table lists this clonotype with many counts. The chain has TRBV20-1 and TRBJ2-3; 10 bases fit TRBD2. The CDR3 runs 12 residues. Germline CDR1 DFQATT, CDR2 SNEGSKA (reference sequence). V was clipped by 6 bases and J by 5 bases; unmatched bases: 2. The CDR3 DNA is TGCAGTGCGTGGACTAGCGGAGATACGCAGTATTTT. Its translation: CSAWTSGDTQYF.

A few counts support this clonotype. V and J are TRBV6-5 and TRBJ1-2; TRBD1 agrees at 8 bases. Germline V lookup: CDR1 MNHEY, CDR2 SVGAGI. Losses at the gene ends were 4 bases for V and 9 bases for J; bases not matched to a gene: 10. CDR3 length equals 14 residues. The CDR3 sequence: CASSLDRAGRSYTF. CDR3 in DNA: TGTGCCAGCAGTTTGGACAGGGCAGGTCGTAGCTACACCTTC.

The chain is built from TRBV7-8 and TRBJ1-4; D may be TRBD1 (6 bases). The V and J ends lost 5 bases and 7 bases respectively, with 17 bases between them. This CDR3 is 15 amino acids long. Looked up from germline, CDR1 is SGHVS and CDR2 is FQNEAQ. The CDR3 coding sequence is TGTGCCAGCAGCGAAAGACAGGCCGGGGGTGAAAAACTGTTTTTT. Its protein product is CASSERQAGGEKLFF.

This clonotype appeared many times. The chain has TRBV7-2 and TRBJ1-1; D unclear. The germline gives CDR1 SGHTA, CDR2 FQGNSA. V gave up 1 base and J gave up 8 bases, with 8 bases separating them. This CDR3 is built from 12 residues. CDR3 protein: CASSLVAPEAFF. The DNA of the CDR3 is TGTGCCAGCAGCTTAGTCGCCCCAGAAGCTTTCTTT.

The DNA for the CDR3 is TGTGCCATCAGAGGTCAAGGGGGCCGGGGCACAGATACGCAGTATTTT. This sequence encodes CAIRGQGGRGTDTQYF. The chain joins TRBV10-3 to TRBJ2-3; TRBD1 matches 7 bases. This CDR3 comprises 16 residues. J lost 1 base, V lost 6 bases, and 10 bases had no gene match. CDR1 is ENHRY, CDR2 SYGVKD, per germline.

This CDR3 reads CASSYSTRTGGLYSNQPQHF. CDR3 bases: TGTGCCAGCAGTTACTCTACTCGGACAGGGGGCTTATATAGCAATCAGCCCCAGCATTTT. This chain joins TRBV6-6 and TRBJ1-5, with 11 bases lining up with TRBD1. The CDR3 is 20 amino acids. V was pared by 0 bases and J by 0 bases, with 10 bases of the junction left unmatched. CDR1 MNHNY and CDR2 SVGAGI come from the germline V gene (reference sequence).

This rearrangement joins TRBV6-2 or TRBV6-3 to TRBJ2-3; 7 bases map to TRBD2. Looked up from germline, CDR1 is MNHEY and CDR2 is SVGEGT. The J segment lost 3 bases and the V segment lost 0 bases, leaving 9 bases of the junction unmatched. This CDR3 contains 17 residues. The CDR3 here is CASSYSTVRGRTDTQYF. The CDR3 DNA reads as TGTGCCAGCAGTTACTCGACCGTGCGGGGGAGGACAGATACGCAGTATTTT.

This clonotype was detected only a few times. The rearrangement joins TRBV13 to TRBJ1-1; 7 bases align to TRBD1. The J segment lost 0 bases and the V segment lost 2 bases, leaving 3 bases of the junction unmatched. This CDR3 comprises 15 residues. Per the germline V gene, CDR1 is PRHDT and CDR2 is FYEKMQ (reference sequence). The CDR3 bases are TGTGCCAGCAGCTTAAGGGGACAGATGAACACTGAAGCTTTCTTT. Protein product: CASSLRGQMNTEAFF.

This clonotype was seen many times. The genes are TRBV6-1 and TRBJ1-2; a possible D gene is TRBD1 (6 bases). V lost 10 bases and J lost 2, with 14 bases in between. The germline gives CDR1 MNHNS, CDR2 SASEGT. The CDR3 has 13 amino acids. CDR3 sequence reads: CATTPTGNYGYTF. The CDR3 nucleotides are TGTGCCACCACACCGACAGGCAACTATGGCTACACCTTC.

This clonotype came up many times. The chain has TRBV18 and TRBJ2-3, with 10 bases fitting TRBD2. The germline V gene encodes CDR1 KGHSH and CDR2 LQKENI. This CDR3 spans 17 amino acids. The V segment lost 4 bases and the J segment 4 bases; nucleotides outside the gene matches: 11. The DNA of the CDR3 is TGTGCCAGCTCACGTGAGGCTAGCGGGAGCAAAGCAGATACGCAGTATTTT. It specifies CASSREASGSKADTQYF. The variable domain in full, completed from reference TRBV18 and TRBJ2-3, reads NAGVMQNPRHLVRRRGQEARLRCSPMKGHSHVYWYRQLPEEGLKFMVYLQKENIIDESGMPKERFSAEFPKEGPSILRIQQVVRGDSAAYFCASSREASGSKADTQYFGPGTRLTVL.

This chain uses TRBV21-1 with TRBJ1-1; the table gives TRBD1 as D, unverified against the DNA. TRBV21-1 is a documented pseudogene. The CDR3 extends over 16 amino acids. CDR3: CASSNKTGWEDTEAFF. As DNA, the CDR3 is TGTGCCAGCAGCAATAAAACAGGGTGGGAGGACACTGAAGCTTTCTTT.

With regard to this clonotype: A junction end diverges from the germline sequence, so it may reflect a read error. The chain joins TRBV2 to TRBJ2-5, with D perhaps TRBD1 (6 bases). Germline assignment: CDR1 SNHLY and CDR2 FYNNEI. This CDR3 has 17 residues. The CDR3: CTSSGLDRIGSQETQYF. CDR3 sequence (DNA): TGTACCAGCAGTGGTCTCGACAGGATAGGGTCCCAAGAGACCCAGTACTTC.